This record covers a single T cell receptor (beta chain). What it binds is unknown. The CDR3 covers 17 residues. V was trimmed by 5 bases and J by 2 bases, leaving 18 bases between them. Germline values: CDR1 SEHNR, CDR2 FQNEAQ (reference sequence). This entry is derived from a study of a mutant IDH1 vaccine in newly diagnosed glioma. The wider study: The initiation of vaccination occurred 4-6 weeks after radiotherapy alone, or with temozolomide cycles. Pretreatment consisted of radiotherapy, temozolomide, or both, with most receiving both. Study observations and caveats: No link was apparently found between pseudoprogression and changes in top peripheral T cell clonotypes.

Using immunoSEQ multiplex PCR, the repertoire was profiled, and TCRdb retains in-frame clones only, with some absent. The sample contains some 33,000 clones, 79% of which appear only once. Time point in this sample: week 35, safety follow-up. Doses comprised 300 ug of mutant IDH1 20-mer peptide each, plus topical imiquimod. At weeks 1, 3, 5, 7, 11, 15, 19 and 23, patients received a vaccination, eight in all. The chain employs TRBV7-9 and TRBJ2-2, with D tentatively TRBD2 (6 bases). The TCR sequence derives from a woman aged 25 to 39 with glioma. Some clones in this sample may be carry-over from other donors' samples. Here the sequenced sample was PBMCs, taken from a glioma patient whose treatment included an IDH1 peptide vaccine. CDR3 DNA sequence: TGTGCCAGCAGCCATGGGACGACTAGAATTAACACCGGGGAGCTGTTTTTT. This translates into CASSHGTTRINTGELFF.